The clone carrying this TCR beta chain appeared many times. J gave up 8 bases and V 5 bases, and 17 bases lay outside the gene matches. CDR1 is MNHNS, CDR2 SASEGT, per germline. The CDR3 extends over 17 amino acids. This sample was taken from a study of T-cell reconstitution after alpha-beta-depleted transplantation in children. The library targeted TCRbeta and was prepared with unique molecular identifiers. TCRdb re-analysed the PCR reads in MiXCR, keeping a single row per CDR3 protein. The table includes 200,000 to 250,000 distinct CDR3 sequences, approximately 9.9% detected once. The clonotype comes from a human donor who donated a stem cell graft to a child with SCID. This rearrangement joins TRBV6-1 to TRBJ2-1; the match to TRBD1 covers 8 bases. The sequenced sample was PBMCs from the stem cell graft donor, obtained from the stem cell graft. CDR3 DNA sequence: TGTGCCAGCAGTCCCCCGTGGGGCTCGGCAGGGGGCGATGAGCAGTTCTTC. Its protein product is CASSPPWGSAGGDEQFF.